This T cell receptor (beta chain) was profiled in a study of CD8 T cells in Susac syndrome. V dropped 5 bases and J dropped 4 bases, with 10 bases sitting between them. The CDR3 sequence is 13 residues long. Random hexamers were used to reverse transcribe the RNA input (roughly 0.5 to 1 ug). immunoSEQ multiplex PCR amplified TCR beta CDR3 across 54 Vbeta, 13 Jbeta. A single record per CDR3 protein comes from TCRdb applying MiXCR to the immunoSEQ multiplex PCR reads. The repertoire holds 250,000 or so distinct CDR3 sequences, with around 93% as singletons. The sample holds one count of this clonotype. The T cells that were sequenced for TCR beta were CD8+ and CD4+ cells from blood. Patients with stable or active relapsing-remitting disease, all of them treatment-naive, made up the multiple sclerosis controls. Negative isolation was used for CD8+ and CD4+ T cells and FACS enrichment for TEMRA cells.

The chain is built from TRBV12-3 or TRBV12-4 and TRBJ2-3, with a tentative D call TRBD2 (6 bases). The material sequenced was CD4+ T cells from PBMCs. This TCR came from a human donor with multiple sclerosis. The CDR3 loop reads CASSLREADTQYF. CDR3 nucleotides: TGTGCCAGCAGTCTCAGGGAGGCAGATACGCAGTATTTT.